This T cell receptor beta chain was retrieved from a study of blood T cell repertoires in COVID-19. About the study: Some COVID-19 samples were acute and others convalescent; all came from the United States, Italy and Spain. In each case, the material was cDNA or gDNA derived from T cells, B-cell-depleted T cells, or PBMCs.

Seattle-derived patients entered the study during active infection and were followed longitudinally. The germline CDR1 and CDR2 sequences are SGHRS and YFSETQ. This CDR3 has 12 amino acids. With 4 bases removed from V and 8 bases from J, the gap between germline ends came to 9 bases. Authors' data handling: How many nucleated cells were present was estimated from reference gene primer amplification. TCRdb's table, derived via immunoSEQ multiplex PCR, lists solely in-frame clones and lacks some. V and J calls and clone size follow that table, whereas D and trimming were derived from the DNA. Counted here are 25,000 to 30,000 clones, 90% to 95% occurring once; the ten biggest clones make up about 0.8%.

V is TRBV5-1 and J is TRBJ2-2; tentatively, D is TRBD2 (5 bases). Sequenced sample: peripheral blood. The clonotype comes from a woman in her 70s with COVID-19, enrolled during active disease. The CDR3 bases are TGCGCCAGCAGCCGGGATCTGGGGGAGCTGTTTTTT. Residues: CASSRDLGELFF.